These T cell receptor beta chains were read from a single sample in a study of read filtering for tumor transcriptome and immune sequencing. TCRdb called the reads again in MiXCR, with one record for every CDR3 protein. This table holds about 86,000 distinct CDR3 sequences, more than 9% found once. Sequencing was done on a sample of a population of CD138-negative cells sorted from bone marrow. The source is a donor over 35 with multiple myeloma. Each CDR3 is given with its conserved first and last residue. The order of the fields is V gene, D gene, J gene, clone size, CDR3 protein, CDR3 DNA. D genes are given only for firm matches. Clone size is shown for a subset of rows, as once, few, many or a class of expanded clone.

TRBV5-1	NA	TRBJ1-1	many	CASSPARTNTEAFF	TGCGCCAGCAGCCCGGCCCGGACGAACACTGAAGCTTTCTTT
TRBV7-2	TRBD2	TRBJ2-1	many	CASSLGREGLSEQFF	TGTGCCAGCAGCTTAGGTCGGGAGGGCTTGAGTGAGCAGTTCTTC
TRBV7-9	NA	TRBJ2-6	many	CASILGGGANVLTF	TGTGCCAGCATCCTCGGAGGTGGGGCCAACGTCCTGACTTTC
TRBV7-8	TRBD1	TRBJ1-2	many	CASSLEGQFNGYTF	TGTGCCAGCAGCTTAGAGGGACAGTTTAATGGCTACACCTTC
TRBV6-6	TRBD1	TRBJ2-1	many	CATNRGDEQFF	TGTGCCACCAACAGGGGTGATGAGCAGTTCTTC
TRBV7-2	TRBD1	TRBJ2-1	many	CASSLALGQGVYNEQFF	TGTGCCAGCAGCTTAGCGCTGGGACAGGGGGTTTACAATGAGCAGTTCTTC
TRBV7-9	NA	TRBJ2-5	many	CASSFGQGETQYF	TGTGCCAGCAGCTTCGGCCAGGGAGAGACCCAGTACTTC
TRBV5-1	TRBD1	TRBJ1-1	many	CASSPRTGGANTEAFF	TGCGCCAGCAGCCCGAGGACAGGGGGCGCGAACACTGAAGCTTTCTTT
TRBV19	TRBD2	TRBJ2-1	few	CAISSQLAGSDNEQFF	TGTGCCATTAGTTCCCAACTAGCGGGAAGTGACAATGAGCAGTTCTTC
TRBV18	NA	TRBJ2-6	NA	CASSSTSSGANVLTF	TGTGCCAGCTCATCAACATCGTCTGGGGCCAACGTCCTGACTTTC
TRBV5-1	TRBD2	TRBJ2-7	many	CASSFSTSGSREQYF	TGCGCCAGCAGCTTTTCAACTAGCGGGAGCCGTGAGCAGTACTTC
TRBV29-1	NA	TRBJ2-5	many	CSVSIGETQYF	TGCAGCGTATCTATAGGGGAGACCCAGTACTTC
TRBV5-1	NA	TRBJ1-1	many	CASSFTPEVTEAFF	TGCGCCAGCAGCTTTACACCGGAGGTCACTGAAGCTTTCTTT
TRBV7-9	TRBD2	TRBJ2-5	many	CASSTGGDPRSETQYF	TGTGCCAGCAGTACGGGGGGAGACCCCAGGTCAGAGACCCAGTACTTC
TRBV3-1	NA	TRBJ2-6	medium-sized	CASSQDLRANVLTF	TGTGCCAGCAGCCAAGATCTTAGGGCCAACGTCCTGACTTTC
TRBV2	TRBD1	TRBJ2-1	many	CASSATGFNEQFF	TGTGCCAGCAGTGCGACAGGGTTCAATGAGCAGTTCTTC
TRBV19	TRBD1	TRBJ1-5	many	CARDNTGVGDQPQHF	TGTGCCAGAGATAACACAGGGGTTGGAGATCAGCCCCAGCATTTT
TRBV29-1	NA	TRBJ2-7	many	CSVGDAREQYF	TGCAGCGTTGGAGACGCTCGCGAGCAGTACTTC
TRBV5-1	NA	TRBJ2-7	many	CASSLGQYEQYF	TGCGCCAGCAGCCTCGGACAGTACGAGCAGTACTTC
TRBV5-1	TRBD1	TRBJ2-7	many	CASSLGGTGGSYEQYF	TGCGCCAGCAGCTTGGGCGGGACAGGGGGGTCCTACGAGCAGTACTTC
TRBV19	NA	TRBJ2-5	many	CASRGDQETQYF	TGTGCCAGTAGAGGAGACCAAGAGACCCAGTACTTC
TRBV25-1	NA	TRBJ2-2	many	CASSETGDGELFF	TGTGCCAGCAGTGAGACAGGAGACGGGGAGCTGTTTTTT
TRBV29-1	NA	TRBJ2-1	once	CSVDGVVSSYNEQFF	TGCAGCGTTGACGGGGTAGTGAGCTCCTACAATGAGCAGTTCTTC
TRBV5-1	NA	TRBJ2-1	many	CASSVSGDRYNEQFF	TGCGCCAGCAGCGTATCCGGAGACCGATACAATGAGCAGTTCTTC
TRBV6-5	NA	TRBJ2-5	many	CASSYSHSRETQYF	TGTGCCAGCAGTTACTCCCACAGCCGGGAGACCCAGTACTTC
TRBV6-2/TRBV6-3	NA	TRBJ2-7	many	CASSDRSSYEQYF	TGTGCCAGCAGTGACAGGTCCTCCTACGAGCAGTACTTC
TRBV7-9	NA	TRBJ2-7	many	CASSLIYEQYF	TGTGCCAGCAGCCTAATTTACGAGCAGTACTTC
TRBV5-8	NA	TRBJ2-1	NA	CASSLTRQAQFF	TGTGCCAGCAGCTTAACACGGCAGGCACAGTTCTTC
TRBV3-1	NA	TRBJ2-7	many	CASSGRDWVDEQYF	TGTGCCAGCAGCGGCCGGGATTGGGTCGACGAGCAGTACTTC
TRBV7-2	NA	TRBJ2-1	many	CASSLAGLSYNEQFF	TGTGCCAGCAGCTTAGCCGGACTCTCCTACAATGAGCAGTTCTTC
TRBV5-1	NA	TRBJ2-3	many	CASSNLASPTDTQYF	TGCGCCAGCAGCAACCTAGCCTCACCCACAGATACGCAGTATTTT
TRBV3-1	NA	TRBJ1-1	many	CASSHNVGAAEAFF	TGTGCCAGCAGCCACAACGTAGGGGCGGCTGAAGCTTTCTTT
TRBV20-1	NA	TRBJ2-4	many	CSARGIENIQYF	TGCAGTGCTAGAGGAATTGAGAACATTCAGTACTTC
TRBV12-3/TRBV12-4	NA	TRBJ2-2	many	CASSLQGSGELFF	TGTGCCAGCAGTTTACAGGGGTCCGGGGAGCTGTTTTTT
TRBV5-1	NA	TRBJ2-3	many	CASSLNPSLTDTQYF	TGCGCCAGCAGCTTGAATCCTAGCCTCACAGATACGCAGTATTTT
TRBV30	NA	TRBJ2-7	NA	CAWSARGYSYGQYF	TGTGCCTGGAGTGCACGAGGGTACTCCTACGGGCAGTACTTC
TRBV6-6	NA	TRBJ2-1	many	CASSPLGSGNEQFF	TGTGCCAGCAGTCCCCTCGGTAGCGGCAATGAGCAGTTCTTC
TRBV29-1	NA	TRBJ2-6	many	CSVSLFGSSGANVLTF	TGCAGCGTTTCTTTGTTTGGTAGCTCTGGGGCCAACGTCCTGACTTTC
TRBV19	NA	TRBJ1-2	NA	CASTSPRGGSYGYTF	TGTGCCAGTACTTCCCCCCGCGGAGGGAGCTATGGCTACACCTTC
TRBV7-2	TRBD1	TRBJ2-5	many	CASSLGLLTGGGETQYF	TGTGCCAGCAGCTTAGGCCTCCTGACAGGGGGAGGAGAGACCCAGTACTTC